The sequence of this T cell receptor (beta chain) was determined in a study of early T cells in non-severe SARS-CoV-2 infection. With 0 bases clipped from V and 4 bases from J, the junction kept 7 bases outside the gene matches. The CDR3 totals 16 residues. CDR1 and CDR2 (germline): MNHEY, SMNVEV (reference sequence). Study-wide findings and caveats: The VDJdb matching leaned toward anti-spike CD8 responses and overlooked private and CD4 specificities.

This clonotype was counted a few times. Its specificity is unknown. Individual cDNA molecules carried attached unique molecular identifiers. In TCRdb, the 5' RACE reads were re-called with MiXCR into one record per CDR3 protein. Of under 70,000 distinct CDR3 sequences listed, about 13% were seen once; the top ten hold about 10%. This chain uses TRBV27 with TRBJ2-7, with 9 bases matching TRBD2. The input for sequencing was whole blood, taken at baseline. The receptor was isolated from an adult who was a healthcare worker with PCR-confirmed SARS-CoV-2 infection or an uninfected control (not recorded which). Written as DNA, the CDR3 is TGTGCCAGCAGTTTATCCGCGGCGGGGGGGCCTTACGAGCAGTACTTC. Its protein product is CASSLSAAGGPYEQYF.